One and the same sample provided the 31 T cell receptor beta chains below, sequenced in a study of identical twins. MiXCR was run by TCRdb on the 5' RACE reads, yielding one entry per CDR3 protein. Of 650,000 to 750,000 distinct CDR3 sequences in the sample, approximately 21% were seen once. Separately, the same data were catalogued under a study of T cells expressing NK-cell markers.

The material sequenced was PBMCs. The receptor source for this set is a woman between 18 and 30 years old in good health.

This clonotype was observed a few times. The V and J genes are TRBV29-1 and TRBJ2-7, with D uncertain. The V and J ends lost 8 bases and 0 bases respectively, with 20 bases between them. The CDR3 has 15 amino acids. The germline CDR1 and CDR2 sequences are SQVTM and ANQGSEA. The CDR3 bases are TGCAGCACCCGCGCCTGGGCTAAAGGCTCCTACGAGCAGTACTTC. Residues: CSTRAWAKGSYEQYF.

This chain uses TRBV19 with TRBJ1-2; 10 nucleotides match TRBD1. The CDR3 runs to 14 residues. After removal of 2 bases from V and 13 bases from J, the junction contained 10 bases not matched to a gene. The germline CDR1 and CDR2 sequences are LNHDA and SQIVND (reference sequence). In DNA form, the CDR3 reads TGTGCCAGTAGTATAACAGACGGGACAGGGGATCGCACCTTC. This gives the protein CASSITDGTGDRTF.

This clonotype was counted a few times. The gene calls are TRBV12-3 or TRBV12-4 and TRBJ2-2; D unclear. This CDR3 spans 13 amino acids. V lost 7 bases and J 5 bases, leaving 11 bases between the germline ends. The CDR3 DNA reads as TGTGCCAGCACCAACCTGGGGACCGGGGAGCTGTTTTTT. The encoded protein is CASTNLGTGELFF.

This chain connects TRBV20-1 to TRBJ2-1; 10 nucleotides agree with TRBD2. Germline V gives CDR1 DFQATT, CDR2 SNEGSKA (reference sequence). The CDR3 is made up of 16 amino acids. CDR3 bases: TGCAGCACCTCCCATCCGGCTAGCGGGAGAAGGAGTGAGCAGTTCTTC. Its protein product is CSTSHPASGRRSEQFF.

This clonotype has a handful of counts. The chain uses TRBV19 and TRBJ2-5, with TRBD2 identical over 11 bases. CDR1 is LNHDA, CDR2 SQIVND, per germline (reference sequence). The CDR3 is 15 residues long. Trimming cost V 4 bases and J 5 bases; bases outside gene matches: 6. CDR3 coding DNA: TGTGCCAGTAGTACCGTAGCGGGAGGGTACGAGACCCAGTACTTC. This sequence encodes CASSTVAGGYETQYF.

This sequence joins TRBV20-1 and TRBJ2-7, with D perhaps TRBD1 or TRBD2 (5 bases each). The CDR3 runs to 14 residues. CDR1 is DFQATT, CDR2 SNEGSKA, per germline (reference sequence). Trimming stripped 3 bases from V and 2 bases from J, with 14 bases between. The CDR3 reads CSASAGTATYEQYF. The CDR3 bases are TGCAGTGCTAGCGCCGGGACCGCGACCTACGAGCAGTACTTC.

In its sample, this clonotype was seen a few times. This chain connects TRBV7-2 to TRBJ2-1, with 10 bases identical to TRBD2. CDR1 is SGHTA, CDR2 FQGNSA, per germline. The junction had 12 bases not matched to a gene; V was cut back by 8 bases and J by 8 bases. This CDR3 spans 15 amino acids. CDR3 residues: CASAISSGSRDEQFF. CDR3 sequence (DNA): TGTGCCAGCGCGATTTCTAGCGGGAGTAGGGATGAGCAGTTCTTC.

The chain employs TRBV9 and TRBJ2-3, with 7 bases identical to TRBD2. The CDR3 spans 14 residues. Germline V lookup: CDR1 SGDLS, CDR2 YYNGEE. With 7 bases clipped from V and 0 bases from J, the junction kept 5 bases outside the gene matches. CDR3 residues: CASGDGGSTDTQYF. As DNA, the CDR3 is TGTGCCAGCGGTGACGGGGGGAGCACAGATACGCAGTATTTT. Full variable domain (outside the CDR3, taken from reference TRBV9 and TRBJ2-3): DSGVTQTPKHLITATGQRVTLRCSPRSGDLSVYWYQQSLDQGLQFLIQYYNGEERAKGNILERFSAQQFPDLHSELNLSSLELGDSALYFCASGDGGSTDTQYFGPGTRLTVL.

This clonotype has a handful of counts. CDR3 residues: CASSLGRGGANVLTF. The CDR3 DNA reads as TGTGCCAGCAGTTTGGGGCGCGGTGGGGCCAACGTCCTGACTTTC. This chain joins TRBV6-5 and TRBJ2-6; tentative D call: TRBD1 (5 bases). V was pared by 4 bases and J by 3 bases, with 10 bases between. CDR1 is MNHEY, CDR2 SVGAGI, per germline. The CDR3 contains 15 residues.

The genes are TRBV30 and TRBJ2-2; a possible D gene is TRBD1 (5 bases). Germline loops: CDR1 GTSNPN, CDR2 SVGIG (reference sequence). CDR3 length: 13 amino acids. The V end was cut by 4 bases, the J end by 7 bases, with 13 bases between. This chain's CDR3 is CAWKAGYSGELFF. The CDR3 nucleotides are TGTGCCTGGAAGGCAGGGTACAGCGGGGAGCTGTTTTTT.

The CDR3 sequence: CAIGEPGEKLFF. The CDR3 nucleotides are TGTGCCATCGGGGAGCCGGGTGAAAAACTGTTTTTT. The chain employs TRBV10-3 and TRBJ1-4; D is ambiguous. CDR1 ENHRY and CDR2 SYGVKD come from the germline V gene. The CDR3 has 12 residues. Trimming removed 8 bases from V and 7 bases from J, with 11 bases in between.

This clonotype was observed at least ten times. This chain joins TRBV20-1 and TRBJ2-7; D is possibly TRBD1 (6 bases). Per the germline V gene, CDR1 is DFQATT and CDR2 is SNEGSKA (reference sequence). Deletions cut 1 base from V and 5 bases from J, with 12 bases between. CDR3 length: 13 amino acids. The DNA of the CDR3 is TGCAGTGCTAGAGCCAGGGGTTACGACGAGCAGTACTTC. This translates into CSARARGYDEQYF.

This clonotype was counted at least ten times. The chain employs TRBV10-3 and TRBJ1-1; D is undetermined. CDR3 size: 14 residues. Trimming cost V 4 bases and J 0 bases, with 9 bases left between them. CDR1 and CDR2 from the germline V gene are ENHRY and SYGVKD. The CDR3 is CAISGTVVNTEAFF. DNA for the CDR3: TGTGCCATCAGTGGGACCGTGGTGAACACTGAAGCTTTCTTT.

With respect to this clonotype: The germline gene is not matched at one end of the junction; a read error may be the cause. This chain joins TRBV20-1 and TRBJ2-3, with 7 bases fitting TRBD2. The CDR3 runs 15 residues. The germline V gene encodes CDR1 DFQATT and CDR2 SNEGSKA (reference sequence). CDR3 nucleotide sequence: TGCTGTGCTGTCGTTAGCGGGTCGGGCACAGATACGCAGTATTTT. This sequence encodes CCAVVSGSGTDTQYF.

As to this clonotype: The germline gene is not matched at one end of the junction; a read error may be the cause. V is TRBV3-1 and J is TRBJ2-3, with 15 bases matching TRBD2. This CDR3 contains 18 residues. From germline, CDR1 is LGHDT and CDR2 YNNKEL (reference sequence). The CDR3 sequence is CAISPGLAGGPGPDTQYF. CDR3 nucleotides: TGTGCCATCAGCCCTGGACTAGCGGGAGGGCCGGGCCCAGATACGCAGTATTTT.

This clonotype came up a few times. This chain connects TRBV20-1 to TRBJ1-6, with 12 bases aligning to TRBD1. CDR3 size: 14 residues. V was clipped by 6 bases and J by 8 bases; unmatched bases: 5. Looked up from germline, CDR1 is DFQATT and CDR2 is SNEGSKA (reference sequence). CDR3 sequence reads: CSAGRDRGHSPLHF. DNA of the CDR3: TGCAGTGCAGGCCGGGACAGGGGGCATTCACCCCTCCACTTT.

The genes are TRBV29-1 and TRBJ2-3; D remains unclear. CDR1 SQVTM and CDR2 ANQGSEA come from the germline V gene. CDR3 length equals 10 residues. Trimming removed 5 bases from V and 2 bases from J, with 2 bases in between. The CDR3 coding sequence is TGCAGCGTTCCCACAGATACGCAGTATTTT. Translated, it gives CSVPTDTQYF.

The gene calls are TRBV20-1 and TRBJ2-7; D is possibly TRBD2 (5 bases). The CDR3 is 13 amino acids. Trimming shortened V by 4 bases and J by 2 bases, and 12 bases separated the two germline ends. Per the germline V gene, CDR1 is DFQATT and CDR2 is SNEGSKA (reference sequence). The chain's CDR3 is CSATSGQTYEQYF. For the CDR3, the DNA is TGCAGTGCTACCAGCGGCCAAACCTACGAGCAGTACTTC.

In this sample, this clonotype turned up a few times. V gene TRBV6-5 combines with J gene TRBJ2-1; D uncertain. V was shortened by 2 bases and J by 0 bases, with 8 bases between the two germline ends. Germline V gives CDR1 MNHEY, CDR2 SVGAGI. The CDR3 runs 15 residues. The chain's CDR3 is CASSYQVSSYNEQFF. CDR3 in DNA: TGTGCCAGCAGTTACCAGGTCAGCTCCTACAATGAGCAGTTCTTC.

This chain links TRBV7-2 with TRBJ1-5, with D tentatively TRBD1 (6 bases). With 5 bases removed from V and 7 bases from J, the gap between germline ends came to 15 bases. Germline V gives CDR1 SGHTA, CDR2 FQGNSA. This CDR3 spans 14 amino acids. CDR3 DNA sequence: TGTGCCAGCAGCCTCGCAGGGGTCAGGCAGCCCCAGCATTTT. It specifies CASSLAGVRQPQHF.

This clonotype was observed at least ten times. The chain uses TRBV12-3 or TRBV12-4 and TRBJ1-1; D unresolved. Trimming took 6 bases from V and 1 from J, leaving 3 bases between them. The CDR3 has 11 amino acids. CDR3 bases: TGTGCCAGCAGAGCGAACACTGAAGCTTTCTTT. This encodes CASRANTEAFF.

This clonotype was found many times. The CDR3 region is CAIKTPGEQFF. The DNA of the CDR3 is TGTGCCATCAAGACCCCAGGGGAGCAGTTCTTC. The chain uses TRBV10-3 and TRBJ2-1; perhaps TRBD1 as D (5 bases). The germline V gene encodes CDR1 ENHRY and CDR2 SYGVKD. Trimming took off 7 bases at V and 10 bases at J, with 11 bases between the two ends. This CDR3 has 11 amino acids.

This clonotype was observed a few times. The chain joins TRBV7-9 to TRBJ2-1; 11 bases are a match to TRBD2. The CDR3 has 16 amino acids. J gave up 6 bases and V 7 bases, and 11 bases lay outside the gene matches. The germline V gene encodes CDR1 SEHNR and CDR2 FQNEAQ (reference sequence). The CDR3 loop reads CASTGTSGPGFNEQFF. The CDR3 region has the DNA TGTGCCAGCACCGGGACTAGCGGTCCCGGGTTCAATGAGCAGTTCTTC.

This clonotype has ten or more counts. The CDR3 is CASSQDGKGGQPQHF. The DNA of the CDR3 is TGTGCCAGCAGCCAAGATGGTAAGGGTGGCCAGCCCCAGCATTTT. The J gene is TRBJ1-5, the V gene TRBV4-2, with D unresolved. CDR3 length: 15 amino acids. Trimming removed 0 bases from V and 7 bases from J, with 13 bases in between. The V gene's germline CDR1 is LGHNA and CDR2 YNFKEQ.

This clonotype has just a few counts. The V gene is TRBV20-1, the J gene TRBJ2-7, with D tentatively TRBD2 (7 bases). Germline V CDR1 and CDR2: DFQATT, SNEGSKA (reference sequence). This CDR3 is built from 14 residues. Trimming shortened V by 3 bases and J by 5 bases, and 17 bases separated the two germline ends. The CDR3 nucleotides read TGCAGTGCTAGTAGGGGGGGTTGGGATGACGAGCAGTACTTC. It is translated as CSASRGGWDDEQYF.

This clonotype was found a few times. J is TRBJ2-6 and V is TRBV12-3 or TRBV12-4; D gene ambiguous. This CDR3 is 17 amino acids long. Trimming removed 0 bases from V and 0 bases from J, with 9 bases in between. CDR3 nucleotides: TGTGCCAGCAGTTTAGCGTGGGGTGACTCTGGGGCCAACGTCCTGACTTTC. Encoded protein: CASSLAWGDSGANVLTF.

The CDR3 DNA reads TGTGCCAGCGGGTCCGGATTCGGGGAAGCTTTCTTT. It translates to CASGSGFGEAFF. The chain uses TRBV7-6 and TRBJ1-1; D uncertain. CDR3 length equals 12 residues. The germline CDR1 and CDR2 sequences are SGHVS and FNYEAQ. The V gene lost 8 bases and the J gene lost 8 bases, with 15 bases spanning the gap.

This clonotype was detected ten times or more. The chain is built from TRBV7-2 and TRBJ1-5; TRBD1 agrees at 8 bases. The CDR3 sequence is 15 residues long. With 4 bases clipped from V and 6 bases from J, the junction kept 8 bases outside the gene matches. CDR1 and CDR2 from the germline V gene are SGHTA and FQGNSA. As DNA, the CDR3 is TGTGCCAGCAGCTCACAGGGGGGTAGGAGTCAGCCCCAGCATTTT. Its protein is CASSSQGGRSQPQHF.

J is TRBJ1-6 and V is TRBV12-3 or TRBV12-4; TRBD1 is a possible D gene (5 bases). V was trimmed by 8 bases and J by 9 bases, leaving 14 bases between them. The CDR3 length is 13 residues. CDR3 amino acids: CASSKVGASPLHF. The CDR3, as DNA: TGTGCCAGCTCAAAAGTTGGGGCTTCACCCCTCCACTTT.

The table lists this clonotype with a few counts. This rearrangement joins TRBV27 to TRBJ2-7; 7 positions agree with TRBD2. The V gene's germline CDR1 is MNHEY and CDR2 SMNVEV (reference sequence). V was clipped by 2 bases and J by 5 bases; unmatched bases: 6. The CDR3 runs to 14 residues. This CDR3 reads CASSLAGAPHEQYF. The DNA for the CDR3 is TGTGCCAGCAGTTTAGCGGGAGCCCCTCACGAGCAGTACTTC.

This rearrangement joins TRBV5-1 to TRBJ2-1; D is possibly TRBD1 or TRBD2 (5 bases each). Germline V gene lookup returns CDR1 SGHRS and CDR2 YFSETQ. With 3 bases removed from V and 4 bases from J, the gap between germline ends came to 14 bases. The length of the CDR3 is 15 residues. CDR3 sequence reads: CASSSLGGYYNEQFF. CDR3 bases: TGCGCCAGCAGCTCACTTGGGGGATATTACAATGAGCAGTTCTTC.